What follows are 28 T cell receptor beta chains derived from one specimen sequenced in a study of T cells after yellow fever vaccination. One entry per CDR3 protein results from TCRdb running MiXCR on the 5' RACE reads. The table includes 500,000 to 550,000 distinct CDR3 sequences, 21% detected once. Here the sequenced sample was PBMCs, taken approximately 20 days after the first yellow fever vaccination. Receptors were obtained from a young man who received the YFV17D yellow fever vaccine.

The chain carries TRBV28 and TRBJ1-2; tentatively, D is TRBD1 (5 bases). This CDR3 comprises 16 residues. The V and J ends lost 6 bases and 4 bases respectively, with 21 bases between them. Germline V gives CDR1 MDHEN, CDR2 SYDVKM. The CDR3 sequence is CASRLPLQGVGYGYTF. The CDR3 DNA sequence: TGTGCCAGCAGGCTACCGTTACAAGGGGTAGGCTATGGCTACACCTTC.

Turning to this clonotype: This could be a read error, since a much larger clone is one nucleotide away. V usage is TRBV6-2 or TRBV6-3 and J usage is TRBJ2-7; no clear D gene. CDR1 is MNHEY, CDR2 SVGEGT, per germline. The CDR3 runs 12 residues. Here the CDR3 reads CACSRFPYEQYF. CDR3 nucleotides: TGTGCCTGCAGTCGTTTTCCCTACGAGCAGTACTTC.

The chain uses TRBV7-6 and TRBJ2-3, with 9 bases lining up with TRBD2. V trimming: 5 bases; J trimming: 4 bases; junction bases outside the gene matches: 7. The length of the CDR3 is 15 residues. CDR1 and CDR2 from the germline V gene are SGHVS and FNYEAQ. CDR3 amino acids: CASSRLAERADTQYF. Written as DNA, the CDR3 is TGTGCCAGCAGCAGACTAGCGGAGAGGGCAGATACGCAGTATTTT.

Only a few counts were recorded for this clonotype. This sequence joins TRBV20-1 and TRBJ2-4; tentatively, D is TRBD1 or TRBD2 (5 bases each). The germline V gene encodes CDR1 DFQATT and CDR2 SNEGSKA (reference sequence). The CDR3 spans 13 residues. Trimming left V 2 bases short and J 2 bases short, with 7 bases between. The CDR3 sequence: CSARRGPKNIQYF. The CDR3 bases are TGCAGTGCTAGAAGGGGACCCAAAAACATTCAGTACTTC.

This clonotype was seen only a few times. V is TRBV6-2 or TRBV6-3 and J is TRBJ2-1; weak D call: TRBD2 (6 bases). Germline loops: CDR1 MNHEY, CDR2 SVGEGT. CDR3 length: 14 amino acids. V lost 8 bases to trimming and J lost 9 bases, with 20 bases between them. The CDR3 nucleotides read TGTGCCAGCCTTCGTCAGACGGAGGGTAGTGAGCAGTTCTTC. This gives the protein CASLRQTEGSEQFF.

This sequence joins TRBV20-1 and TRBJ1-1; no clear D. Trimming removed 3 bases at V and 1 base at J, with 9 bases between. Germline V lookup: CDR1 DFQATT, CDR2 SNEGSKA (reference sequence). The CDR3 covers 13 residues. The CDR3 nucleotides are TGCAGTGCTAGGGTTCGGTGGAACACTGAAGCTTTCTTT. Protein product: CSARVRWNTEAFF.

This clonotype was seen at least ten times. The chain combines TRBV5-6 with TRBJ2-5, with D uncertain. V lost 7 bases, J lost 7 bases, and 14 bases lay in between. Per germline, CDR1 SGHDT and CDR2 YYEEEE. The CDR3 totals 12 residues. This chain's CDR3 is CASGRTSGTQYF. CDR3 nucleotide sequence: TGTGCCAGCGGAAGAACTTCGGGGACCCAGTACTTC.

The rearrangement joins TRBV15 to TRBJ2-1; the D gene is possibly TRBD1 (7 bases). The CDR3 extends over 18 amino acids. Trimming shortened V by 5 bases and J by 4 bases, and 24 bases separated the two germline ends. The germline V gene has CDR1 LNHNV and CDR2 YYDKDF (reference sequence). This CDR3 is CATSSQGVGDSLYNEQFF. The DNA of the CDR3 is TGTGCCACCAGCTCCCAGGGGGTCGGGGACTCCTTATACAATGAGCAGTTCTTC. The full variable domain, in which reference TRBV15 and TRBJ2-1 provide the parts outside the CDR3, is DAMVIQNPRYQVTQFGKPVTLSCSQTLNHNVMYWYQQKSSQAPKLLFHYYDKDFNNEADTPDNFQSRRPNTSFCFLDIRSPGLGDTAMYLCATSSQGVGDSLYNEQFFGPGTRLTVL.

The sample holds many counts of this clonotype. This chain uses TRBV5-1 with TRBJ2-1; 8 bases fit TRBD1. The CDR3 consists of 14 residues. Looked up from germline, CDR1 is SGHRS and CDR2 is YFSETQ. The V and J ends lost 0 bases and 8 bases, in that order; junction bases with no gene match: 4. The DNA of the CDR3 is TGCGCCAGCAGCTTGGGGGACAGGCTCGATGAGCAGTTCTTC. Protein: CASSLGDRLDEQFF.

This clonotype was seen ten or more times. V is TRBV5-6 and J is TRBJ1-1; tentative D call: TRBD1 (5 bases). This CDR3 region has 13 residues. Between the trimmed V and J ends, which lost 7 bases and 1 base, there was a span of 11 bases. Germline lookup yields CDR1 SGHDT and CDR2 YYEEEE. The CDR3 DNA reads TGTGCCAGCCCTGGGACGGGGAACACTGAAGCTTTCTTT. Amino acid sequence: CASPGTGNTEAFF.

In this sample, this clonotype turned up a few times. The CDR3 protein is CASSYVGGATDTQYF. The DNA of the CDR3 is TGTGCCAGCAGTTACGTGGGGGGGGCCACAGATACGCAGTATTTT. The chain has TRBV6-5 and TRBJ2-3, with D possibly TRBD2 on 7 matching bases. The germline CDR1 and CDR2 sequences are MNHEY and SVGAGI. V gave up 2 bases and J gave up 2 bases, with 11 bases separating them. This CDR3 is 15 amino acids long.

This clonotype was picked up a small number of times. The chain joins TRBV6-2 or TRBV6-3 to TRBJ2-1; no clear D gene. This CDR3 is 11 amino acids long. Germline values: CDR1 MNHEY, CDR2 SVGEGT. Between the trimmed V and J ends, which lost 7 bases and 7 bases, there was a span of 8 bases. The CDR3: CASTFLNEQFF. DNA of the CDR3: TGTGCCAGCACCTTCTTAAATGAGCAGTTCTTC.

This clonotype was seen a few times. The genes are TRBV7-9 and TRBJ1-1; D is perhaps TRBD1 (6 bases). The CDR3 totals 15 residues. Germline CDR1 reads SEHNR; CDR2 reads FQNEAQ (reference sequence). Trimming removed 4 bases from V and 5 bases from J, with 17 bases in between. CDR3 DNA sequence: TGTGCCAGCAGCTCGATACAGGGAGAAAGGACTGAAGCTTTCTTT. Translated, it gives CASSSIQGERTEAFF. Based on the CDR3 plus reference TRBV7-9 and TRBJ1-1, the full variable domain is DTGVSQNPRHKITKRGQNVTFRCDPISEHNRLYWYRQTLGQGPEFLTYFQNEAQLEKSRLLSDRFSAERPKGSFSTLEIQRTEQGDSAMYLCASSSIQGERTEAFFGQGTRLTVV.

The chain has TRBV6-5 and TRBJ1-1; D is unresolved. The V gene lost 0 bases and the J gene lost 4 bases, with 9 bases spanning the gap. Germline CDR1 and CDR2: MNHEY and SVGAGI. CDR3 length: 14 amino acids. The CDR3: CASSYSQGSTEAFF. The CDR3 DNA reads as TGTGCCAGCAGTTACTCGCAAGGGAGCACTGAAGCTTTCTTT.

The CDR3 region has the DNA TGCAGTGCTAGAGCCGGTCTGGGGGAAAAACTGTTTTTT. It encodes CSARAGLGEKLFF. V and J are TRBV20-1 and TRBJ1-4; no definite D call. CDR3 length equals 13 residues. V was pared by 1 base and J by 8 bases, with 11 bases between. Germline CDR1 and CDR2: DFQATT and SNEGSKA (reference sequence).

This clonotype appeared a few times. The chain employs TRBV5-1 and TRBJ2-1; TRBD2 aligns across 9 bases. With V trimmed by 2 bases and J by 8 bases, 11 bases remained unmatched. In germline, CDR1 is SGHRS, CDR2 YFSETQ. This CDR3 has 16 amino acids. This chain's CDR3 is CASSFKESSGEDEQFF. The DNA for the CDR3 is TGCGCCAGCAGCTTCAAGGAGTCTAGCGGGGAGGATGAGCAGTTCTTC.

The J gene is TRBJ2-7, the V gene TRBV7-9; D remains unclear. Deletions cut 4 bases from V and 6 bases from J, with 13 bases between. The CDR3 length is 13 residues. Germline V gives CDR1 SEHNR, CDR2 FQNEAQ (reference sequence). The CDR3 DNA follows: TGTGCCAGCAGCTCCCGCCAGTGGGGCGAGCAGTACGTC. Translating it yields CASSSRQWGEQYV.

This clonotype was seen more than once but under ten times. The chain employs TRBV4-2 and TRBJ1-2; no clear D gene. This CDR3 spans 15 amino acids. Trimming pared 0 bases from V and 3 bases from J, leaving 11 bases between. Germline-derived CDR1 and CDR2 are LGHNA and YNFKEQ. The CDR3 protein is CASSQDLAQYYGYTF. CDR3 in DNA: TGTGCCAGCAGCCAAGATCTGGCACAGTACTATGGCTACACCTTC.

The chain employs TRBV20-1 and TRBJ1-2, with 8 bases lining up with TRBD1. This CDR3 is 14 amino acids long. V lost 6 bases, J lost 8 bases, and 14 bases stayed unmatched. Germline-derived CDR1 and CDR2 are DFQATT and SNEGSKA (reference sequence). This CDR3 is CSAGTGQGVGGYTF. CDR3 sequence (DNA): TGCAGTGCGGGCACAGGACAGGGAGTTGGAGGCTACACCTTC.

This clonotype has a handful of counts. The chain combines TRBV5-1 with TRBJ1-5; tentative D call: TRBD1 (6 bases). This CDR3 is 15 amino acids long. CDR1 SGHRS and CDR2 YFSETQ come from the germline V gene. Trimming stripped 0 bases from V and 4 bases from J, with 11 bases between. The DNA of the CDR3 is TGCGCCAGCAGCTTGGAAGGACAGCCTAATCAGCCCCAGCATTTT. This gives the protein CASSLEGQPNQPQHF.

The chain links TRBV5-6 to TRBJ2-7; possible D gene TRBD1, 6 bases. The V end lost 7 bases, the J end lost 4 bases, and 18 bases lay between the germline ends. This CDR3 has 14 residues. Germline loops: CDR1 SGHDT, CDR2 YYEEEE. CDR3 in amino acids: CASGQGSYSYEQYF. The CDR3 nucleotides are TGTGCCAGCGGTCAGGGGAGTTATTCGTACGAGCAGTACTTC.

This clonotype was seen more than once but under ten times. This rearrangement joins TRBV27 to TRBJ1-1; no definite D call. V shed 0 bases and J shed 1 base, with 6 bases lying between them. Germline-derived CDR1 and CDR2 are MNHEY and SMNVEV (reference sequence). The CDR3 extends over 14 amino acids. Here the CDR3 reads CASSLSSGNTEAFF. The CDR3 DNA follows: TGTGCCAGCAGTTTATCCTCAGGGAACACTGAAGCTTTCTTT.

The chain employs TRBV27 and TRBJ1-5, with TRBD1 identical over 9 bases. V shed 5 bases and J 3 bases; nucleotides not matched to a gene: 8. Germline V gives CDR1 MNHEY, CDR2 SMNVEV (reference sequence). This CDR3 spans 16 amino acids. The CDR3 reads CASSPLGQGPNQPQHF. The CDR3, as DNA: TGTGCCAGCAGTCCCCTCGGACAGGGGCCCAATCAGCCCCAGCATTTT.

The chain uses TRBV29-1 and TRBJ2-7; D unclear. Between the trimmed V and J ends, which lost 2 bases and 0 bases, there was a span of 8 bases. Germline values: CDR1 SQVTM, CDR2 ANQGSEA. The CDR3 totals 13 residues. The CDR3 spells CSVESADSYEQYF. As DNA, the CDR3 is TGCAGCGTTGAATCGGCTGACTCCTACGAGCAGTACTTC.

The chain has TRBV29-1 and TRBJ2-7; 8 bases match TRBD1. Germline lookup yields CDR1 SQVTM and CDR2 ANQGSEA. CDR3 size: 14 residues. The CDR3 protein is CSVEGQGITYEQYV. For the CDR3, the DNA is TGCAGCGTCGAAGGACAGGGAATAACCTACGAGCAGTACGTC.

In this sample, this clonotype turned up a few times. The chain couples TRBV4-2 to TRBJ1-1, with D maybe TRBD1 (6 bases). In germline, CDR1 is LGHNA, CDR2 YNFKEQ. The CDR3 is made up of 17 amino acids. The V end lost 4 bases, the J end lost 1 base, and 19 bases lay between the germline ends. CDR3 region: CASSPPGWGRWNTEAFF. The CDR3 DNA follows: TGTGCCAGCAGCCCACCCGGCTGGGGGCGATGGAACACTGAAGCTTTCTTT.

This chain uses TRBV19 with TRBJ1-5; 7 nucleotides align to TRBD1. Germline V lookup: CDR1 LNHDA, CDR2 SQIVND (reference sequence). V shed 4 bases, J shed 5 bases, and the junction held 5 bases outside the gene matches. The CDR3 contains 14 residues. The CDR3 protein is CASSTNQGDQPQHF. The CDR3 nucleotides read TGTGCCAGTAGTACAAATCAGGGGGATCAGCCCCAGCATTTT.

The V and J genes are TRBV7-9 and TRBJ1-2; D possibly corresponds to TRBD1 (5 bases). This CDR3 comprises 13 residues. V was cut by 2 bases and J by 8 bases, with 12 bases left in between. CDR1 is SEHNR and CDR2 is FQNEAQ in the germline V gene (reference sequence). The CDR3 reads CASSLLGPQGYTF. Written as DNA, the CDR3 is TGTGCCAGCAGCTTATTGGGGCCTCAAGGCTACACCTTC. Full variable domain (missing parts from reference TRBV7-9 and TRBJ1-2): DTGVSQNPRHKITKRGQNVTFRCDPISEHNRLYWYRQTLGQGPEFLTYFQNEAQLEKSRLLSDRFSAERPKGSFSTLEIQRTEQGDSAMYLCASSLLGPQGYTFGSGTRLTVV.